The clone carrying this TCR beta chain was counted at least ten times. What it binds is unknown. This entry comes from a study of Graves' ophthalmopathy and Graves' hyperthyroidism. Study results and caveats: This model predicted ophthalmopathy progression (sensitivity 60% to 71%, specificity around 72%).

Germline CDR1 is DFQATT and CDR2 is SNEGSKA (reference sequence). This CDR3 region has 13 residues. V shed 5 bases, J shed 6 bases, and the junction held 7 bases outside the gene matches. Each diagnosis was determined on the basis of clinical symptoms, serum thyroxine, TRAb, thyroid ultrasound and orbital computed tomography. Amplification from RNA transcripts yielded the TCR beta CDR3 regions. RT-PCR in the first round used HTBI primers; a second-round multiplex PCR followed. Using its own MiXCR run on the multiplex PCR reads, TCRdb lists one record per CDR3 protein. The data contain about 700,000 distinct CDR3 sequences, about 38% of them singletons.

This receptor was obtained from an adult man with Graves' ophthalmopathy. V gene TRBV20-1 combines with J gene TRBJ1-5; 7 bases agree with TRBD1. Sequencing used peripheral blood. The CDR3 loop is CSASTGLGQPQHF. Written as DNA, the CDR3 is TGCAGTGCTTCGACAGGGTTAGGTCAGCCCCAGCATTTT.